Listed below are T cell receptor beta chains from one sample, sequenced in a study of CD8 T cells in Susac syndrome. TCRdb independently ran MiXCR on the immunoSEQ multiplex PCR reads; one entry per CDR3 protein. The repertoire consists of 180,000 or so distinct CDR3 sequences, with around 94% occurring once and the leading ten covering under 0.15%. The sequencing sample was made of CD4+ T cells from PBMCs. The origin of the receptors is a human donor in good health. Both conserved end residues are part of each CDR3. D genes are given only for firm matches. A clone size is listed for some rows: how often the clone was seen (once, few, many), or a class if it is expanded.

V,D,size,CDR3
TRBV4-3,-,-,CASSQDLYSPLSYEQYF
TRBV15,TRBD1,-,CATSYTGGEQFF
TRBV9,-,-,CASSVSPRGTDGYTF
TRBV7-9,-,-,CASMSGGNYGYTF
TRBV9,-,-,CASRGTANTGELFF
TRBV4-2,-,-,CASSQATALSEYGYTF
TRBV2,-,-,CASSRDFPRTDTQYF
TRBV20-1,TRBD1,-,CSAVTGGGIYEQYF
TRBV27,-,few,CASSLSRDSPLHF
TRBV6-1,TRBD1,-,CASSRDSPYNSPLHF
TRBV4-3,-,-,CASSQAAKTPGGNTIYF
TRBV30,-,-,CAWRARVGANEQFF
TRBV5-6,-,-,CASSLTLGTDTQYF
TRBV20-1,TRBD1,-,CSAGTVDEKLFF
TRBV20-1,-,-,CSAYRVNYGYTF
TRBV2,TRBD1,-,CASSMGQAGDNSPLHF
TRBV4-3,-,-,CASSSRGPAGELFF
TRBV29-1,-,-,CSVEEGTSGANVLTF